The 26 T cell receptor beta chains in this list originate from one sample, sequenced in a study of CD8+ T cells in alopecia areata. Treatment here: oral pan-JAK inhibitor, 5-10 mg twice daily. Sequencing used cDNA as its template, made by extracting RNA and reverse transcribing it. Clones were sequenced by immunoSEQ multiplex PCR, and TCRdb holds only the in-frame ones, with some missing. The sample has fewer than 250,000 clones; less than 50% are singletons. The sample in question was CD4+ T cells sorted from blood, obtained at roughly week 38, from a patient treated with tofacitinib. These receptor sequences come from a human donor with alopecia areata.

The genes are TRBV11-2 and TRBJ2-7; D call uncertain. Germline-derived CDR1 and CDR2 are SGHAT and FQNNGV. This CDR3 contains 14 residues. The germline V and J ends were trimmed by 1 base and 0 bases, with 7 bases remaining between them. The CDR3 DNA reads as TGTGCCAGCAGCTTAGCGGCAAGCTCCTACGAGCAGTACTTC. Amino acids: CASSLAASSYEQYF.

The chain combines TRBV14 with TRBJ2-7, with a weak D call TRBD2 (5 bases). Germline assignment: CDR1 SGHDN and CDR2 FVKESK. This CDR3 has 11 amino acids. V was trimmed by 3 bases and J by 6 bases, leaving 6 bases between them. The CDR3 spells CASSHRGEQYF. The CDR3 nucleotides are TGTGCCAGCAGCCACCGGGGCGAGCAGTACTTC.

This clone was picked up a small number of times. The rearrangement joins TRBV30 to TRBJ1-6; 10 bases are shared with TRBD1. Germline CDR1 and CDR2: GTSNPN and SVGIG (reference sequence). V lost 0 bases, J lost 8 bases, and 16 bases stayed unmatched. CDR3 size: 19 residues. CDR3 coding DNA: TGTGCCTGGAGTGTACGGGACAGGGGCCGCGGGGACCAATATTCACCCCTCCACTTT. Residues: CAWSVRDRGRGDQYSPLHF. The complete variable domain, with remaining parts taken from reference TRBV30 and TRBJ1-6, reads SQTIHQWPATLVQPVGSPLSLECTVEGTSNPNLYWYRQAAGRGLQLLFYSVGIGQISSEVPQNLSASRPQDRQFILSSKKLLLSDSGFYLCAWSVRDRGRGDQYSPLHFGNGTRLTVT.

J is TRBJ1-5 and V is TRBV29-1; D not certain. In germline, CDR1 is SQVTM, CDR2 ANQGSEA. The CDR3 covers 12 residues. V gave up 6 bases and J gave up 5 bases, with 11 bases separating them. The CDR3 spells CSVGRKDQPQHF. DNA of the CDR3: TGCAGCGTCGGGAGAAAAGATCAGCCCCAGCATTTT.

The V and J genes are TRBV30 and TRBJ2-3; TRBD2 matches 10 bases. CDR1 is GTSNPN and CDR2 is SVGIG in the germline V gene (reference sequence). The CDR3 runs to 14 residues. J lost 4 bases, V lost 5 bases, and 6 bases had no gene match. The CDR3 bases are TGTGCCTGGCTTGCTAGCGGGAGTCCAGATACGCAGTATTTT. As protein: CAWLASGSPDTQYF.

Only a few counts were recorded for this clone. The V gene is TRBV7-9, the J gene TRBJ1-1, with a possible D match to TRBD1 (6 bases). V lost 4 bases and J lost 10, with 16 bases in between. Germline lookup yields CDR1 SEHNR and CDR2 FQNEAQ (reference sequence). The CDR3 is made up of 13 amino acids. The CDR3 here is CASSSGGWTVAFF. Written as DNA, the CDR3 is TGTGCCAGCAGCTCCGGGGGTTGGACAGTAGCTTTCTTT.

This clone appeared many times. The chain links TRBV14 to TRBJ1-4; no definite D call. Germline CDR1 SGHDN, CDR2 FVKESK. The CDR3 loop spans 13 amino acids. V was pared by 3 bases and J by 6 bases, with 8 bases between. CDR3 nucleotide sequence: TGTGCCAGCAGCCAGTTGGGCGATGAAAAACTGTTTTTT. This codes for CASSQLGDEKLFF.

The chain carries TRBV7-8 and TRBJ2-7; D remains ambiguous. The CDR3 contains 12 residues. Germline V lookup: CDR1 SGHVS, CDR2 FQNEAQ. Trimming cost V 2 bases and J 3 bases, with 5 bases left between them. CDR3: CASSLRSYEQYF. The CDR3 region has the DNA TGTGCCAGCAGCTTAAGGAGCTACGAGCAGTACTTC.

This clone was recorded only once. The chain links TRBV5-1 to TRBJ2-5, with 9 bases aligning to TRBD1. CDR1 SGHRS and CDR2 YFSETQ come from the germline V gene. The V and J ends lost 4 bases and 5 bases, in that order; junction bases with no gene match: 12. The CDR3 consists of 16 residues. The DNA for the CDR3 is TGCGCCAGCAGCCCTTCGGGGACAGGGTCCGGGGAGACCCAGTACTTC. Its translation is CASSPSGTGSGETQYF.

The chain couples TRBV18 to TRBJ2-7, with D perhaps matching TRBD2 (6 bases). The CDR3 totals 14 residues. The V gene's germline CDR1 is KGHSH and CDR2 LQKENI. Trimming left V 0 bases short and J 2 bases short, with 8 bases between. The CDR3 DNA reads TGTGCCAGCTCACCACCGCGGGGCACCTACGAGCAGTACTTC. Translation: CASSPPRGTYEQYF.

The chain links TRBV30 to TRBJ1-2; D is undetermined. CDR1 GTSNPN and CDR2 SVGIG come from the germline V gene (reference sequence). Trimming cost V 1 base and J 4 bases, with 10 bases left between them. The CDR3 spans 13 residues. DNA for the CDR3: TGTGCCTGGAGTGGACTAGGGCTCTATGGCTACACCTTC. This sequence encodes CAWSGLGLYGYTF.

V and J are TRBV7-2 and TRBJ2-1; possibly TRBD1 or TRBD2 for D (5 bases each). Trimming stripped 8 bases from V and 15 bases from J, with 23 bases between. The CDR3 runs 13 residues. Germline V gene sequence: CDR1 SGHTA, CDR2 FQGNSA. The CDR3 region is CASGGTALGVWFF. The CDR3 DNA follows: TGTGCCAGCGGAGGCACGGCTTTGGGGGTCTGGTTCTTC.

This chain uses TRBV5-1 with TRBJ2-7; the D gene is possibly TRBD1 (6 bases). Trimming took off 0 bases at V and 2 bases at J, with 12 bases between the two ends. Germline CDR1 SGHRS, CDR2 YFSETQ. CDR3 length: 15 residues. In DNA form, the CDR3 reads TGCGCCAGCAGCTTGGGAGACCCAGGGGCCTACGAGCAGTACTTC. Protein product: CASSLGDPGAYEQYF.

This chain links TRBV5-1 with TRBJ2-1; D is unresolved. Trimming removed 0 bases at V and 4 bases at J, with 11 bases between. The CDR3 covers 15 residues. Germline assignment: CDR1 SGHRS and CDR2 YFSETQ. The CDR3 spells CASSLVPKTYNEQFF. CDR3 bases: TGCGCCAGCAGCTTGGTACCGAAGACTTACAATGAGCAGTTCTTC.

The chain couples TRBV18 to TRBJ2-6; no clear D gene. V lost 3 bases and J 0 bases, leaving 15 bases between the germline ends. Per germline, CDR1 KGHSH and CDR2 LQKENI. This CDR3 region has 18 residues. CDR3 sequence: CASSPLDAPASGANVLTF. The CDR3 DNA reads TGTGCCAGCTCACCTCTGGACGCCCCCGCCTCTGGGGCCAACGTCCTGACTTTC.

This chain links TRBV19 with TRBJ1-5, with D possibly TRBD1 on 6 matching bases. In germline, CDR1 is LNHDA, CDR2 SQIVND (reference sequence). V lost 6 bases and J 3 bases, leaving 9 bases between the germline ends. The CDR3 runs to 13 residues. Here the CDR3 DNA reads TGTGCCAGTAGCCCGGGACACAATCAGCCCCAGCATTTT. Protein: CASSPGHNQPQHF.

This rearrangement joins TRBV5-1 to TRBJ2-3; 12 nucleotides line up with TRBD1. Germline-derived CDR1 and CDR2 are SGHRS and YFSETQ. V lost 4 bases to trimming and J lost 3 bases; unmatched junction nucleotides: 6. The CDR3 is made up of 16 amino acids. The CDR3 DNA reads TGCGCCAGCAGCACGGGACAGGGGGCAAGAACAGATACGCAGTATTTT. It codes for CASSTGQGARTDTQYF. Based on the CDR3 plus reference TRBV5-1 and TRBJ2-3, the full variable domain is KAGVTQTPRYLIKTRGQQVTLSCSPISGHRSVSWYQQTPGQGLQFLFEYFSETQRNKGNFPGRFSGRQFSNSRSEMNVSTLELGDSALYLCASSTGQGARTDTQYFGPGTRLTVL.

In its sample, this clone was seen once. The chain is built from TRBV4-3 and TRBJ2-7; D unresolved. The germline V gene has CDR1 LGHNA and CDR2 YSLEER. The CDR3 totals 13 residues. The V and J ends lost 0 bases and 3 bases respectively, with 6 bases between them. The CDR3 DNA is TGCGCCAGCAGCCAAGAATCAGGCTACGAGCAGTACTTC. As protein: CASSQESGYEQYF.

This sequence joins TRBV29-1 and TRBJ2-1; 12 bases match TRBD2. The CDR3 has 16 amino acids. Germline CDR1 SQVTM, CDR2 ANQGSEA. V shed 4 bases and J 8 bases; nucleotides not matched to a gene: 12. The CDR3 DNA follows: TGCAGCGTTGCCCAGACTAGCGGGAGCTACCGGGATGAGCAGTTCTTC. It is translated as CSVAQTSGSYRDEQFF.

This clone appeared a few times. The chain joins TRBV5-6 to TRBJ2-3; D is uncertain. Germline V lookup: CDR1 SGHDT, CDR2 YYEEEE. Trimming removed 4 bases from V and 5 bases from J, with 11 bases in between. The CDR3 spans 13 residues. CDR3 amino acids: CASSPAEIDTQYF. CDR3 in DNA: TGTGCCAGCAGCCCGGCCGAAATAGATACGCAGTATTTT.

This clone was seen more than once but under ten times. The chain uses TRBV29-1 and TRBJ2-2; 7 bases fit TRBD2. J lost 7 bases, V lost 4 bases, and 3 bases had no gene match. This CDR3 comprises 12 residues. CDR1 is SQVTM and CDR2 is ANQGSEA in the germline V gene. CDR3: CSVGGGGGELFF. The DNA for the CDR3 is TGCAGCGTTGGCGGGGGTGGCGGGGAGCTGTTTTTT.

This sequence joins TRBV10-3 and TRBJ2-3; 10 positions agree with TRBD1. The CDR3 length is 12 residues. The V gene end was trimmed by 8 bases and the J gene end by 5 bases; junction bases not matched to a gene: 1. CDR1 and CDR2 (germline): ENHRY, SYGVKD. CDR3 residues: CAIGQGGDTQYF. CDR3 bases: TGTGCCATCGGACAGGGGGGAGATACGCAGTATTTT.

The CDR3 region has the DNA TGTGCCATCAGTCCAGGGGGCGCGAGCTATGGCTACACCTTC. It is translated as CAISPGGASYGYTF. V and J are TRBV10-3 and TRBJ1-2, with TRBD1 matching 8 bases. J was trimmed by 4 bases and V by 5 bases; bases with no gene match: 6. Germline CDR1 reads ENHRY; CDR2 reads SYGVKD. CDR3 length: 14 amino acids.

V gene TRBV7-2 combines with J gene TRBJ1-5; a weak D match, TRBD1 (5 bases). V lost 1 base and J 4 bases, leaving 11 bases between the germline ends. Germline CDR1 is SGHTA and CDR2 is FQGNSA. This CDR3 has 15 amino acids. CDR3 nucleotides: TGTGCCAGCAGCTTAGTGATCGGGGCAAATCAGCCCCAGCATTTT. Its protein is CASSLVIGANQPQHF.

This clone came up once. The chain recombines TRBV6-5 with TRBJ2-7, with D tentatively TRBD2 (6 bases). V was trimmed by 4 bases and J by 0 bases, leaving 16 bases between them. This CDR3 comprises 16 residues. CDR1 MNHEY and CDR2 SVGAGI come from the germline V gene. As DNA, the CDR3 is TGTGCCAGCAGTTTGGGCCGGCGGGGACTCTCCTACGAGCAGTACTTC. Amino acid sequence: CASSLGRRGLSYEQYF.

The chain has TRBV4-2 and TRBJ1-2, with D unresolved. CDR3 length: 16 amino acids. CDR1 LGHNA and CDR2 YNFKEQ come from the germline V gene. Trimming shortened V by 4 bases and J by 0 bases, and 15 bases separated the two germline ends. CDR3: CASSRPSRASNYGYTF. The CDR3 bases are TGTGCCAGCAGCCGACCCTCCCGAGCCTCTAACTATGGCTACACCTTC.